The 20 T cell receptor beta chains presented below share a single source sample, sequenced in a study of blood T cell repertoires in COVID-19. Method: immunoSEQ multiplex PCR; TCRdb's copy keeps in-frame clones and lacks some. The sample consists of 200,000 to 300,000 clones, roughly 84% of them appearing once. The sample consisted of peripheral blood. The receptor source for this set is a man in his 60s with acute or convalescent COVID-19.

J is TRBJ1-6 and V is TRBV30, with 7 bases aligning to TRBD1. Germline V gene data show CDR1 as GTSNPN and CDR2 as SVGIG (reference sequence). The CDR3 length is 13 residues. Trimming cost V 4 bases and J 6 bases; bases outside gene matches: 3. This CDR3 reads CAWNWDSNSPLHF. For the CDR3, the DNA is TGTGCCTGGAACTGGGACAGTAATTCACCCCTCCACTTT.

The chain recombines TRBV7-8 with TRBJ1-1, with 9 bases lining up with TRBD1. Germline CDR1 SGHVS, CDR2 FQNEAQ. CDR3 length equals 14 residues. J was trimmed by 5 bases and V by 3 bases; bases with no gene match: 4. DNA of the CDR3: TGTGCCAGCAGCTTGACAGGGGGTACAACTGAAGCTTTCTTT. Its translation is CASSLTGGTTEAFF.

The chain is built from TRBV10-3 and TRBJ2-6; D might be TRBD2 (6 bases). Trimming shortened V by 6 bases and J by 1 base, and 16 bases separated the two germline ends. This CDR3 region has 17 residues. Germline CDR1 ENHRY, CDR2 SYGVKD. CDR3 in amino acids: CAIRGGSATSGANVLTF. The DNA for the CDR3 is TGTGCCATCAGGGGAGGTAGCGCTACTTCTGGGGCCAACGTCCTGACTTTC.

The chain uses TRBV11-2 and TRBJ2-3; TRBD2 is a possible D gene (6 bases). The CDR3 sequence is 13 residues long. CDR1 and CDR2 from the germline V gene are SGHAT and FQNNGV. Deletions cut 0 bases from V and 11 bases from J, with 12 bases between. CDR3 in amino acids: CASSLDGGLMQYF. The CDR3, as DNA: TGTGCCAGCAGCTTAGATGGAGGGCTCATGCAGTATTTT.

The chain links TRBV4-1 to TRBJ2-7; possibly TRBD1 for D (5 bases). Germline V gene data show CDR1 as MGHRA and CDR2 as YSYEKL. V lost 4 bases and J lost 7, with 20 bases in between. This CDR3 region has 15 residues. The CDR3 region has the DNA TGCGCCAGCAGCCGTAGACAGATACTACGTGGTGAGCAGTACTTC. Protein: CASSRRQILRGEQYF.

V gene TRBV5-1 combines with J gene TRBJ1-4; no definite D call. The CDR3 extends over 15 amino acids. The germline CDR1 and CDR2 sequences are SGHRS and YFSETQ. The V and J ends lost 0 bases and 0 bases respectively, with 6 bases between them. CDR3 loop: CASSLAPATNEKLFF. As DNA, the CDR3 is TGCGCCAGCAGCTTGGCGCCAGCAACTAATGAAAAACTGTTTTTT.

The chain has TRBV19 and TRBJ2-1; 9 bases align to TRBD2. V trimming: 5 bases; J trimming: 6 bases; junction bases outside the gene matches: 8. The CDR3 is 15 residues long. CDR1 and CDR2 from the germline V gene are LNHDA and SQIVND (reference sequence). The CDR3 region is CASSSIAGDLNEQFF. CDR3 in DNA: TGTGCCAGTAGTTCCATAGCGGGGGACCTCAATGAGCAGTTCTTC. The full variable domain, with the rest looked up from reference TRBV19 and TRBJ2-1, is DGGITQSPKYLFRKEGQNVTLSCEQNLNHDAMYWYRQDPGQGLRLIYYSQIVNDFQKGDIAEGYSVSREKKESFPLTVTSAQKNPTAFYLCASSSIAGDLNEQFFGPGTRLTVL.

The V gene is TRBV29-1, the J gene TRBJ2-3; 10 bases map to TRBD2. CDR1 is SQVTM, CDR2 ANQGSEA, per germline. This CDR3 is built from 15 residues. Trimming at V came to 4 bases and at J to 3 bases, leaving 7 bases not matched to a gene. The CDR3 bases are TGCAGCGTTGGGTCTAGCGGGAGTAGGACAGATACGCAGTATTTT. It specifies CSVGSSGSRTDTQYF.

V usage is TRBV7-8 and J usage is TRBJ2-4, with a tentative D call TRBD1 (5 bases). Trimming pared 4 bases from V and 0 bases from J, leaving 19 bases between. The V gene's germline CDR1 is SGHVS and CDR2 FQNEAQ. CDR3 length: 18 residues. CDR3 coding DNA: TGTGCCAGCAGCTACGATAGGCCAGGGATAGTAGCCAAAAACATTCAGTACTTC. This gives the protein CASSYDRPGIVAKNIQYF.

V gene TRBV9 combines with J gene TRBJ2-1; no firm D call. CDR3 length equals 15 residues. Germline V lookup: CDR1 SGDLS, CDR2 YYNGEE. Trimming cost V 0 bases and J 0 bases, with 7 bases left between them. The CDR3: CASSVVPSSYNEQFF. CDR3 DNA sequence: TGTGCCAGCAGCGTAGTCCCCAGCTCCTACAATGAGCAGTTCTTC.

The J gene is TRBJ2-5, the V gene TRBV2; D is unresolved. V lost 8 bases, J lost 1 base, and 11 bases lay in between. CDR3 size: 13 residues. The germline V gene encodes CDR1 SNHLY and CDR2 FYNNEI. CDR3 nucleotide sequence: TGTGCCAGCGGGCCCGACCTCCAAGAGACCCAGTACTTC. Translated: CASGPDLQETQYF.

V gene TRBV28 combines with J gene TRBJ1-3; 8 bases agree with TRBD1. V trimming: 4 bases; J trimming: 8 bases; junction bases outside the gene matches: 10. Germline CDR1 reads MDHEN; CDR2 reads SYDVKM. The CDR3 has 15 amino acids. This CDR3 is CASSSQGGPRDTIYF. Written as DNA, the CDR3 is TGTGCCAGCAGTTCACAGGGGGGTCCTCGAGACACCATATATTTT.

The V and J genes are TRBV18 and TRBJ1-6; TRBD1 might be the D (6 bases). The V and J ends lost 4 bases and 10 bases respectively, with 14 bases between them. The CDR3 has 14 amino acids. From germline, CDR1 is KGHSH and CDR2 LQKENI. CDR3: CASSQGQGISPLHF. In DNA form, the CDR3 reads TGTGCCAGCTCACAGGGACAAGGCATATCACCCCTCCACTTT. The entire variable domain, with the rest obtained from reference TRBV18 and TRBJ1-6, is as follows: NAGVMQNPRHLVRRRGQEARLRCSPMKGHSHVYWYRQLPEEGLKFMVYLQKENIIDESGMPKERFSAEFPKEGPSILRIQQVVRGDSAAYFCASSQGQGISPLHFGNGTRLTVT.

This chain connects TRBV18 to TRBJ1-1; no definite D call. The CDR3 covers 14 residues. Germline CDR1 and CDR2: KGHSH and LQKENI. The V and J ends lost 1 base and 1 base respectively, with 7 bases between them. Here the CDR3 DNA reads TGTGCCAGCTCACCACAACCCAGGAACACTGAAGCTTTCTTT. As protein: CASSPQPRNTEAFF. The full variable domain, its missing parts supplied by reference TRBV18 and TRBJ1-1, is NAGVMQNPRHLVRRRGQEARLRCSPMKGHSHVYWYRQLPEEGLKFMVYLQKENIIDESGMPKERFSAEFPKEGPSILRIQQVVRGDSAAYFCASSPQPRNTEAFFGQGTRLTVV.

The genes are TRBV25-1 and TRBJ2-3, with 14 bases fitting TRBD2. Germline V gene data show CDR1 as MGHDK and CDR2 as SYGVNS. The CDR3 runs 16 residues. V shed 0 bases and J 6 bases; nucleotides not matched to a gene: 2. The CDR3 region has the DNA TGTGCCAGCAGTGAATACAGACTAGCGGGAGGGGATACGCAGTATTTT. Amino acids: CASSEYRLAGGDTQYF. The whole variable domain, filled in from reference TRBV25-1 and TRBJ2-3, reads EADIYQTPRYLVIGTGKKITLECSQTMGHDKMYWYQQDPGMELHLIHYSYGVNSTEKGDLSSESTVSRIRTEHFPLTLESARPSHTSQYLCASSEYRLAGGDTQYFGPGTRLTVL.

The rearrangement links TRBV5-1 to TRBJ2-7, with TRBD2 matching 7 bases. V was pared by 5 bases and J by 2 bases, with 10 bases of the junction left unmatched. The CDR3 runs 15 residues. Per the germline V gene, CDR1 is SGHRS and CDR2 is YFSETQ. CDR3 DNA sequence: TGCGCCAGCAGTCGTTTGGCTAGCGGAGCCTACGAGCAGTACTTC. Translating gives CASSRLASGAYEQYF.

The rearrangement links TRBV27 to TRBJ1-2, with TRBD1 matching over 9 bases. V gave up 3 bases and J gave up 0 bases; unmatched junction bases: 5. In germline, CDR1 is MNHEY, CDR2 SMNVEV (reference sequence). The CDR3 is 16 residues long. CDR3 nucleotides: TGTGCCAGCAGTTTTAAGGGACAGGGAGCTAACTATGGCTACACCTTC. Residues: CASSFKGQGANYGYTF.

The chain couples TRBV27 to TRBJ2-1, with TRBD2 matching 10 bases. J was trimmed by 4 bases and V by 5 bases; bases with no gene match: 14. Germline V gives CDR1 MNHEY, CDR2 SMNVEV (reference sequence). The CDR3 contains 18 residues. The CDR3 spells CASSRVVATSGVYNEQFF. The CDR3 DNA follows: TGTGCCAGCAGTAGGGTAGTGGCCACTAGCGGGGTTTACAATGAGCAGTTCTTC.

The gene calls are TRBV18 and TRBJ1-2; D is perhaps TRBD1 (6 bases). The V end was cut by 2 bases, the J end by 8 bases, with 15 bases between. Germline CDR1 and CDR2: KGHSH and LQKENI. The CDR3 runs to 14 residues. Written as DNA, the CDR3 is TGTGCCAGCTCACCAGCGGGAGGGGGAAACGGCTACACCTTC. Residues: CASSPAGGGNGYTF.

The chain has TRBV4-2 and TRBJ2-2, with 9 bases identical to TRBD1. The CDR3 length is 19 residues. J gave up 0 bases and V 4 bases, and 12 bases lay outside the gene matches. Germline values: CDR1 LGHNA, CDR2 YNFKEQ. CDR3 region: CASSPRDRVIYANTGELFF. The DNA of the CDR3 is TGTGCCAGCAGCCCACGGGACAGGGTAATATATGCGAACACCGGGGAGCTGTTTTTT.